This TCR beta chain appears in the sequencing data of a study of T cells in narcolepsy (dated by TCRdb to 2016 to 2019). Background on the whole study: Patients with narcolepsy type 1 or type 2 (NT1, NT2) and healthy control donors were enrolled in the study. The study used TCR Vbeta sequencing to track clonotypes in blood and CSF while looking for autoreactive T cells in narcolepsy patients that target self-antigens of hypocretin neurons (hypocretin, TRIB2).

Library preparation used the immunoSEQ multiplex PCR assay. TCRdb's version of the immuneACCESS table is confined to in-frame rearrangements and falls short of the full clone set. An unresolved V gene accounts for under half of the shortfall where checked; the remainder is of unknown origin. Within this sample are some 30,000 clones, with about four fifths of them counted one time only. The top ten clones comprise roughly 0.7% of the sample. V is shortened by 6 bases, J by 5 bases, and the region joining them spans 11 bases. CDR1 WSHSY and CDR2 SAAADI were looked up in the germline V gene. The CDR3 contains 13 residues, cysteine and phenylalanine counted. CDR3 DNA only is kept here, 39 bases in frame from base 1. Overall results and qualifications from the work: Numbers of sequenced blood memory CD4+ clonotypes were comparable, with averages of approximately 39,000 in patients and 33,354 in controls. HCRT-specific and TRIB2-specific autoreactive clonotypes were highlighted in plots that compared CD4+ T cell clonotypes in CSF versus blood from the same patient. According to the report, autoreactive clonotypes were detected serially in the blood of the same patients and of different patients, but not in healthy controls. No sequences matching autoreactive T cell clones were contained in some blood memory CD4+ repertoires from patients and controls.

For TCR Vbeta sequencing, memory CD4+ T cells were sorted ex vivo from the peripheral blood of both healthy controls and narcolepsy patients. A remark on this clone: Its antigen is currently not known. Base quality data are lacking; no much larger clone is found one base away.

This receptor was taken from a human donor in good health. The chain is assembled from TRBV10-2 and TRBJ1-5; TRBD1 is a weak D gene call, 6 bases matching. Sequencing was carried out using memory (CD45RA-) CD4+ T cells from blood. Explained via the paper, the cell subset or site label denotes: memory T cells sorted ex vivo from peripheral blood. The CDR3 here reads CASRDSTYQPQHF. The nucleotide sequence reads TGCGCCAGCAGGGACAGCACCTATCAGCCCCAGCATTTT.